This T cell receptor beta chain is drawn from a study of PD-1 blockade in classical Hodgkin lymphoma (dated by TCRdb to between 2020 and 2021). Describing the broader study: To define a peripheral blood immune signature of response to PD-1 blockade in classical Hodgkin lymphoma, the study combined TCR beta sequencing with CyTOF.

Points on this clone: Its binding antigen is unknown. Per-base qualities were not stored, and no clone one base away is much larger.

Overall results and qualifications from the work: Baseline TCR diversity was reported to be lower in newly diagnosed patients than in healthy donors, and even lower in relapsed/refractory patients. The study was limited to a single clinical trial cohort, and causes of repertoire differences, possibly disease activity or prior therapy, remained undefined.

Read against the paper, the sample's time point label means: newly diagnosed, previously untreated cHL patient sample. Using a Miltenyi CD8+ T cell isolation kit, CD8+ T cells were purified from thawed PBMCs through magnetic negative selection. As a comparison group for the relapsed/refractory trial patients, PBMCs were sequenced from patients with newly diagnosed, previously untreated classical Hodgkin lymphoma. Peripheral blood was collected in 8 mL Vacutainer Cell Preparation Tubes, from which PBMCs were isolated by centrifugation and then cryopreserved. Purified CD4+ and CD8+ fractions were prepared only for cases with an additional available PBMC sample. Magnetically labelled cells were removed on LS columns in a quadroMACS separator, and the flow-through was collected as the purified fraction. Taken from cysteine to phenylalanine, the CDR3 has 16 residues. Only the CDR3 region is kept as DNA, spanning 48 bases read in frame from base 1. The V and J ends are trimmed by 3 bases and 0 bases, leaving 14 bases between them. The germline V gene (reference sequence) gives CDR1 as LNHNV and CDR2 as YYDKDF.

The Qiagen DNeasy kit was used to extract genomic DNA both from unsorted PBMCs and from the negatively selected CD4+ and CD8+ fractions. Using primers that anneal to V and J segments, immunoSEQ multiplex PCR amplified the TCR beta CDR3 regions. A synthetic immune receptor repertoire was used to minimize amplification bias, and remaining bias was computationally removed after sequencing. The original pipeline was this. Repertoire diversity was quantified as the Shannon entropy index using custom Python scripts. Unsorted, CD4+ and CD8+ repertoires were analyzed separately, except in combined analyses where CD4+ and CD8+ sequences were merged in silico. TCRdb holds this immuneACCESS table with in-frame rearrangements only. Some clones are missing; in checked studies, unresolved V genes explain under half, and the rest has no known cause. V and J calls and clone size are given by that table; D and trimming were obtained from the DNA. The sample yields 11,000 to 15,000 clones; roughly nine tenths were counted once. The ten largest clones represent approximately 5% of the sample.

Sequencing was carried out using CD8+ T cells from blood. In this chain, TRBV15 is recombined with TRBJ1-2; matching of 6 bases hints at TRBD1 as the D gene. This receptor was obtained from a human donor with classical Hodgkin lymphoma. In nucleotide form, the sequence is TGTGCCACCAGCAGGCGCGGACAGCTAACTAACTATGGCTACACCTTC. Its protein is CATSRRGQLTNYGYTF.